These T cell receptor beta chains were read from a single sample in a study of control samples from healthy donors and cancer patients. Measured with immunoSEQ multiplex PCR; TCRdb has only the in-frame clones, and not every one. The sample contains fewer than 200,000 clones, roughly 95% of which appear only once. Sequencing was performed on blood. Receptors were obtained from a woman in her sixties in good health. The CDR3 runs from the conserved cysteine through the conserved F or W. Fields, in order: D gene, V gene, clone size, J gene, CDR3 length, CDR3 protein, CDR3 DNA. D genes are given only for firm matches. Where a row states a size, it is once, few, many or the class of an expanded clone; other rows omit it.

.	TRBV27	.	TRBJ2-3	14	CASSRAWGTDTQYF	TGTGCCAGCAGTCGGGCTTGGGGCACAGATACGCAGTATTTT
TRBD1	TRBV9	.	TRBJ1-1	17	CASSPRTGGSRNTEAFF	TGTGCCAGCAGCCCAAGAACAGGGGGCTCGAGGAACACTGAAGCTTTCTTT
.	TRBV19	.	TRBJ1-4	14	CASSIQGGGEKLFF	TGTGCCAGTAGTATACAGGGAGGCGGTGAAAAACTGTTTTTT
.	TRBV30	.	TRBJ2-7	14	CAWTKGGEAYEQYF	TGTGCCTGGACTAAGGGGGGGGAAGCGTACGAGCAGTACTTC
.	TRBV18	.	TRBJ1-2	16	CASSPTGSHEGYGYTF	TGTGCCAGCTCACCCACAGGGTCCCATGAAGGCTATGGCTACACCTTC
.	TRBV5-4	.	TRBJ2-3	17	CASSLPANLLSTDTQYF	TGTGCCAGCAGCTTGCCGGCTAACCTTTTAAGCACAGATACGCAGTATTTT
TRBD2	TRBV19	.	TRBJ2-2	18	CASRWGRGGRLNTGELFF	TGTGCCAGTAGATGGGGGCGGGGGGGCCGATTGAACACCGGGGAGCTGTTTTTT
.	TRBV4-3	.	TRBJ2-3	13	CASRHLASDTQYF	TGCGCCAGCAGACACCTAGCGTCAGATACGCAGTATTTT
TRBD2	TRBV19	.	TRBJ2-5	15	CASSPRGGLQETQYF	TGTGCCAGTAGTCCCCGGGGGGGTCTACAAGAGACCCAGTACTTC
.	TRBV6-5	.	TRBJ1-6	14	CASSGSPYNSPLHF	TGTGCCAGCAGCGGATCCCCCTATAATTCACCCCTCCACTTT
.	TRBV4-3	.	TRBJ1-2	15	CASSHLDRPAYGYTF	TGCGCCAGCAGCCACCTGGACCGGCCCGCATATGGCTACACCTTC
.	TRBV19	.	TRBJ2-1	14	CASSPRTELEEQFF	TGTGCCAGTAGTCCCCGGACTGAGCTAGAGGAGCAGTTCTTC
.	TRBV4-1	.	TRBJ1-2	13	CASSHTPGDGYTF	TGCGCCAGCAGCCACACTCCGGGAGATGGCTACACCTTC
.	TRBV7-2	few	TRBJ1-2	13	CASSLGGSGGYTF	TGTGCCAGCAGCTTAGGGGGTTCAGGGGGCTACACCTTC
TRBD1	TRBV18	.	TRBJ1-6	14	CASSRTGERSPLHF	TGTGCCAGCTCACGGACAGGGGAAAGGTCACCCCTCCACTTT
.	TRBV15	.	TRBJ1-2	15	CATSRDLWTADGYTF	TGTGCCACCAGCAGAGATCTCTGGACAGCCGACGGCTACACCTTC
.	TRBV18	.	TRBJ1-6	15	CASTDGQWSNSPLHF	TGTGCCAGCACCGACGGACAATGGAGTAATTCACCCCTCCACTTT
TRBD1	TRBV15	.	TRBJ1-6	15	CATSRDYRGTSPLHF	TGTGCCACCAGCAGAGACTACAGGGGAACTTCACCCCTCCACTTT
.	TRBV3-1/TRBV3-2	.	TRBJ1-1	14	CASSPLSGDTEAFF	TGTGCCAGCAGCCCACTGAGCGGGGACACTGAAGCTTTCTTT
.	TRBV19	.	TRBJ1-1	16	CASSILFGGAGTEAFF	TGTGCCAGTAGTATTTTATTCGGGGGCGCAGGGACTGAAGCTTTCTTT
.	TRBV5-1	.	TRBJ2-1	12	CASSLERYEQFF	TGCGCCAGCAGCTTAGAGCGATATGAGCAGTTCTTC
.	TRBV7-2	.	TRBJ1-4	14	CASSLGRASQKLFF	TGTGCCAGCAGCTTGGGCCGGGCCTCACAAAAACTGTTTTTT
.	TRBV5-5	.	TRBJ1-2	16	CASSLYRDTVDYGYTF	TGTGCCAGCAGCTTGTACCGGGACACGGTGGACTATGGCTACACCTTC
.	TRBV7-7	.	TRBJ2-3	15	CASSLGAATADTQYF	TGTGCTAGCAGCTTAGGGGCTGCAACCGCAGATACGCAGTATTTT
.	TRBV7-9	.	TRBJ2-4	15	CASSLVRGNTNIQYF	TGTGCCAGCAGCTTAGTCCGGGGGAATACGAACATTCAGTACTTC
TRBD2	TRBV11-3	.	TRBJ2-7	13	CASSSGLAYEQYF	TGTGCCAGCAGCTCGGGACTAGCGTACGAGCAGTACTTC
.	TRBV3-1/TRBV3-2	.	TRBJ2-3	13	CASSQDWVDTQYF	TGTGCCAGCAGCCAAGATTGGGTAGATACGCAGTATTTT
.	TRBV6-4	.	TRBJ2-7	15	CASSDLDRTTGMKYF	TGTGCCAGCAGTGACTTGGATCGGACGACCGGTATGAAGTACTTC
.	TRBV2	once	TRBJ1-6	14	CASSSTVSNSPLHF	TGTGCCAGCAGTTCGACAGTTTCTAATTCACCCCTCCACTTT
TRBD1	TRBV6-2/TRBV6-3	.	TRBJ1-4	17	CASSYPGQGPTNEKLFF	TGTGCCAGCAGTTACCCGGGACAGGGACCAACTAATGAAAAACTGTTTTTT
.	TRBV4-3	.	TRBJ1-6	14	CASSQTGQNSPLHF	TGCGCCAGCAGCCAAACGGGACAAAATTCACCCCTCCACTTT
.	TRBV6-6	.	TRBJ2-1	12	CASSPQGHEQFF	TGTGCCAGCAGTCCTCAGGGACATGAGCAGTTCTTC
.	TRBV7-3	.	TRBJ2-5	15	CASSLSYSPWETQYF	TGTGCCAGCAGCTTAAGTTACAGTCCGTGGGAGACCCAGTACTTC
.	TRBV4-3	.	TRBJ1-6	13	CASSQGQISPLHF	TGCGCCAGCAGCCAAGGACAGATATCACCCCTCCACTTT
.	TRBV29-1	once	TRBJ1-1	15	CSVEVRGRRNTEAFF	TGCAGCGTTGAAGTGCGGGGCAGACGAAACACTGAAGCTTTCTTT
.	TRBV10-3	.	TRBJ1-5	13	CAIRAGLNQPQHF	TGTGCCATCCGAGCCGGACTCAATCAGCCCCAGCATTTT
.	TRBV6-5	.	TRBJ1-2	13	CASGALPGYGYTF	TGTGCCAGCGGGGCGCTTCCCGGCTATGGCTACACCTTC
.	TRBV20-1	medium-sized	TRBJ1-2	16	CSASSTGRDGGYGYTF	TGCAGTGCTAGTTCAACTGGCAGGGATGGAGGCTATGGCTACACCTTC
.	TRBV6-5	.	TRBJ1-5	14	CASRSTGAHQPQHF	TGTGCCAGCAGATCAACGGGGGCCCATCAGCCCCAGCATTTT
.	TRBV3-1/TRBV3-2	.	TRBJ1-2	18	CASSPDGLIWGANYGYTF	TGTGCCAGCAGCCCTGACGGTCTCATATGGGGCGCTAACTATGGCTACACCTTC
.	TRBV19	.	TRBJ1-5	17	CASSIDLGAREGQPQHF	TGTGCCAGTAGTATAGATCTAGGGGCCAGGGAGGGTCAGCCCCAGCATTTT
TRBD2	TRBV24-1	.	TRBJ2-3	17	CATSDSTSGGPTDTQYF	TGTGCCACCAGTGACTCAACTAGCGGGGGGCCAACAGATACGCAGTATTTT
TRBD1	TRBV7-2	once	TRBJ1-2	13	CASSQDRDIGYTF	TGTGCCAGCAGCCAGGACAGGGATATTGGCTACACCTTC
.	TRBV7-2	.	TRBJ2-1	14	CASSLATGNNEQFF	TGTGCCAGCAGCTTAGCGACTGGGAACAATGAGCAGTTCTTC
.	TRBV5-4	once	TRBJ2-3	14	CASLSREFTDTQYF	TGTGCCAGTCTCTCTCGCGAGTTCACAGATACGCAGTATTTT
.	TRBV5-1	.	TRBJ1-1	15	CASSLGWDGNTEAFF	TGCGCCAGCAGCTTGGGCTGGGACGGGAACACTGAAGCTTTCTTT
TRBD1	TRBV15	few	TRBJ1-6	18	CATSRDLINPGTVSPLHF	TGTGCCACCAGCAGAGATCTCATAAACCCCGGGACAGTATCACCCCTCCACTTT
.	TRBV7-8	.	TRBJ1-4	14	CASSPSQVYEKLFF	TGTGCCAGCAGCCCTTCCCAAGTATATGAAAAACTGTTTTTT
.	TRBV7-9	.	TRBJ2-7	14	CASSLDRSKDEQYF	TGTGCCAGCAGCCTAGACAGGAGCAAGGACGAGCAGTACTTC
.	TRBV7-2	.	TRBJ1-6	15	CASSLGRTYNSPLHF	TGTGCCAGCAGCTTAGGGAGGACCTATAATTCACCCCTCCACTTT
.	TRBV6-5	few	TRBJ1-1	15	CASIDLRAGNTEAFF	TGTGCCAGCATCGATTTGCGTGCCGGGAACACTGAAGCTTTCTTT
.	TRBV6-6	.	TRBJ2-2	11	CASSLSEELFF	TGTGCCAGCAGTTTGTCCGAGGAGCTGTTTTTT
TRBD2	TRBV6-2/TRBV6-3	.	TRBJ2-1	17	CASSYSTSGGAYNEQFF	TGTGCCAGCAGTTACTCGACTAGCGGGGGGGCATACAATGAGCAGTTCTTC
.	TRBV6-1	.	TRBJ1-1	16	CASTEDRFVSNTEAFF	TGTGCCAGCACTGAGGACAGATTCGTTTCGAACACTGAAGCTTTCTTT
.	TRBV30	.	TRBJ1-1	14	CAWSVGPENTEAFF	TGTGCCTGGAGTGTCGGGCCAGAGAACACTGAAGCTTTCTTT
.	TRBV6-6	.	TRBJ1-2	13	CASRVDYNYGYTF	TGTGCCAGCAGAGTCGACTACAACTATGGCTACACCTTC
TRBD1	TRBV5-4	.	TRBJ1-6	14	CASSWDRHNSPLHF	TGTGCCAGCAGCTGGGACAGACATAATTCACCCCTCCACTTT
.	TRBV27	.	TRBJ2-7	15	CASSLYGGLAAEQYF	TGTGCCAGCAGTTTATACGGGGGCTTAGCGGCCGAGCAGTACTTC
.	TRBV5-8	.	TRBJ1-5	15	CASSLWGNSNQPQHF	TGTGCCAGCAGTCTCTGGGGAAATAGCAATCAGCCCCAGCATTTT